These 26 T cell receptor beta chains share one sample of origin, sequenced in a study of blood T cell repertoires in COVID-19. TCRdb's copy holds only in-frame clones and misses some; the assay was immunoSEQ multiplex PCR. The sample consists of 120,000 or so clones, approximately 87% of them appearing once. The specimen sequenced was peripheral blood. Every receptor here comes from a man between 60 and 75 years old with acute or convalescent COVID-19.

This sequence joins TRBV18 and TRBJ1-1; no definite D call. There are 12 residues in the CDR3. Trimming took off 6 bases at V and 7 bases at J, with 12 bases between the two ends. Germline V lookup: CDR1 KGHSH, CDR2 LQKENI. CDR3 coding DNA: TGTGCCAGCTCGTTCAGCGTGGATGAAGCTTTCTTT. It translates to CASSFSVDEAFF.

In nucleotides, the CDR3 is TGTGCCACCAGCAATTCAGGGGGAAACTATGGCTACACCTTC. It is translated as CATSNSGGNYGYTF. The chain recombines TRBV24-1 with TRBJ1-2, with TRBD1 matching over 7 bases. V gave up 7 bases and J gave up 2 bases; unmatched junction bases: 6. The CDR3 runs 14 residues. Germline CDR1 and CDR2: KGHDR and SFDVKD.

V gene TRBV7-3 combines with J gene TRBJ2-3; TRBD2 matches at 10 bases. The CDR3 is 15 amino acids. J was trimmed by 0 bases and V by 6 bases; bases with no gene match: 3. Germline lookup yields CDR1 SGHTA and CDR2 FQGTGA. The CDR3: CASRQTSGSTDTQYF. In DNA, the CDR3 is TGTGCCAGCAGGCAGACTAGCGGGAGCACAGATACGCAGTATTTT.

This clone was recorded once. This chain uses TRBV12-2 with TRBJ2-1; the table's TRBD2 call for D was not verified on the DNA. TRBV12-2 is reported as a pseudogene. The CDR3 contains 16 residues. This CDR3 is CAIEVAGGFGYNEQFF. The CDR3 nucleotides read TGTGCCATTGAGGTAGCGGGAGGATTCGGCTACAATGAGCAGTTCTTC.

This clone was seen just once. This chain uses TRBV5-1 with TRBJ1-1, with 8 bases identical to TRBD1. This CDR3 has 14 residues. The junction had 4 bases not matched to a gene; V was cut back by 0 bases and J by 6 bases. Germline V gene sequence: CDR1 SGHRS, CDR2 YFSETQ. The CDR3: CASSLEQGVSEAFF. The CDR3 coding sequence is TGCGCCAGCAGCTTGGAACAGGGGGTTTCTGAAGCTTTCTTT.

The chain has TRBV9 and TRBJ2-1, with D possibly being TRBD2 (6 bases). This CDR3 contains 15 residues. CDR1 is SGDLS and CDR2 is YYNGEE in the germline V gene. Trimming cost V 1 base and J 6 bases, with 14 bases left between them. The CDR3 loop reads CASSVSSGYPNEQFF. In DNA, the CDR3 is TGTGCCAGCAGCGTATCGAGCGGGTACCCCAATGAGCAGTTCTTC.

In this sample, this clone turned up a few times. The CDR3 DNA reads TGTGCCATCAGTGAGGGAGGGGTGAGCGGGAGTGAGCAGTTCTTC. This translates into CAISEGGVSGSEQFF. V gene TRBV10-3 combines with J gene TRBJ2-1; 8 nucleotides align to TRBD2. CDR1 is ENHRY and CDR2 is SYGVKD in the germline V gene. Losses at the gene ends were 2 bases for V and 9 bases for J; bases not matched to a gene: 9. The CDR3 is 15 residues long.

The CDR3 DNA follows: TGTGCCAGCAGCACGACGGGGGATACGCAGTATTTT. It is translated as CASSTTGDTQYF. V gene TRBV9 combines with J gene TRBJ2-3, with D tentatively TRBD2 (5 bases). The CDR3 has 12 residues. Germline V gene lookup returns CDR1 SGDLS and CDR2 YYNGEE. V lost 4 bases and J 6 bases, leaving 9 bases between the germline ends.

The chain links TRBV2 to TRBJ2-7; maybe TRBD1 (5 bases). The CDR3 is 11 amino acids. The V end was cut by 7 bases, the J end by 5 bases, with 9 bases between. Germline CDR1 and CDR2: SNHLY and FYNNEI. The CDR3 loop reads CASNPGNEQYF. In DNA, the CDR3 is TGTGCCAGCAACCCAGGGAACGAGCAGTACTTC. Based on the CDR3 plus reference TRBV2 and TRBJ2-7, the full variable domain is EPEVTQTPSHQVTQMGQEVILRCVPISNHLYFYWYRQILGQKVEFLVSFYNNEISEKSEIFDDQFSVERPDGSNFTLKIRSTKLEDSAMYFCASNPGNEQYFGPGTRLTVT.

This clone came up once. The rearrangement uses TRBV27 and TRBJ2-7, with D perhaps TRBD2 (5 bases). Trimming stripped 6 bases from V and 4 bases from J, with 16 bases between. This CDR3 is built from 14 residues. Germline lookup yields CDR1 MNHEY and CDR2 SMNVEV (reference sequence). This CDR3 reads CASSSRALAYEQYF. CDR3 nucleotide sequence: TGTGCCAGCAGCTCGCGGGCCCTAGCTTACGAGCAGTACTTC.

The chain carries TRBV7-9 and TRBJ2-3; 7 bases match TRBD2. Germline V lookup: CDR1 SEHNR, CDR2 FQNEAQ (reference sequence). V gave up 6 bases and J gave up 7 bases; unmatched junction bases: 16. The CDR3 sequence is 16 residues long. The CDR3 sequence is CASSPRAGLSGNTQYF. Written as DNA, the CDR3 is TGTGCCAGCAGTCCCCGGGCGGGACTAAGCGGCAATACGCAGTATTTT.

The V and J genes are TRBV5-1 and TRBJ2-1, with TRBD2 identical over 12 bases. This CDR3 has 17 residues. Germline V lookup: CDR1 SGHRS, CDR2 YFSETQ. Trimming cost V 4 bases and J 0 bases; bases outside gene matches: 5. CDR3 amino acids: CASSPGLAGSSYNEQFF. The CDR3 DNA is TGCGCCAGCAGCCCCGGACTAGCGGGAAGCTCCTACAATGAGCAGTTCTTC.

The chain combines TRBV5-6 with TRBJ1-2; 7 nucleotides agree with TRBD1. CDR1 and CDR2 (germline): SGHDT, YYEEEE. CDR3 size: 15 residues. The junction had 5 bases not matched to a gene; V was cut back by 3 bases and J by 0 bases. The CDR3 is CASSWEDRANYGYTF. CDR3 bases: TGTGCCAGCAGCTGGGAAGACAGGGCTAACTATGGCTACACCTTC.

In its sample, this clone was seen a few times. This chain uses TRBV7-2 with TRBJ2-1; no definite D call. CDR3 length equals 15 residues. In germline, CDR1 is SGHTA, CDR2 FQGNSA. V was trimmed by 3 bases and J by 0 bases, leaving 9 bases between them. CDR3 protein: CASSFGGPSYNEQFF. The CDR3 bases are TGTGCCAGCAGCTTCGGTGGGCCCTCCTACAATGAGCAGTTCTTC.

This chain connects TRBV7-3 to TRBJ2-1; D not certain. The germline V gene encodes CDR1 SGHTA and CDR2 FQGTGA. Between the trimmed V and J ends, which lost 0 bases and 6 bases, there was a span of 18 bases. This CDR3 has 17 residues. CDR3 amino acids: CASSLTYDPSLGNEQFF. The CDR3 coding sequence is TGTGCCAGCAGCTTAACTTATGACCCCTCCCTAGGCAATGAGCAGTTCTTC.

V and J are TRBV7-6 and TRBJ1-6; no clear D gene. CDR1 is SGHVS, CDR2 FNYEAQ, per germline. The V and J ends lost 1 base and 8 bases respectively, with 9 bases between them. The CDR3 extends over 14 amino acids. CDR3 in amino acids: CASSLDTVDSPLHF. As DNA, the CDR3 is TGTGCCAGCAGCTTAGATACAGTGGATTCACCCCTCCACTTT.

The chain employs TRBV5-4 and TRBJ1-1; weak D call: TRBD1 (6 bases). CDR1 and CDR2 from the germline V gene are SGHNT and YYREEE (reference sequence). The CDR3 is made up of 14 amino acids. Trimming shortened V by 1 base and J by 4 bases, and 11 bases separated the two germline ends. CDR3 sequence reads: CASSLRGASTEAFF. The DNA for the CDR3 is TGTGCCAGCAGCTTGCGGGGGGCGAGCACTGAAGCTTTCTTT.

The chain joins TRBV5-1 to TRBJ1-2; no clear D gene. Germline V gene sequence: CDR1 SGHRS, CDR2 YFSETQ. Trimming took off 0 bases at V and 1 base at J, with 13 bases between the two ends. The CDR3 is made up of 16 amino acids. As DNA, the CDR3 is TGCGCCAGCAGCTTGGAACGGGGATCCCTTAACTATGGCTACACCTTC. Protein: CASSLERGSLNYGYTF.

This clone has only one observation. The chain couples TRBV6-1 to TRBJ1-4; 8 bases map to TRBD1. The CDR3 extends over 15 amino acids. CDR1 and CDR2 (germline): MNHNS, SASEGT. Trimming at V came to 5 bases and at J to 2 bases, leaving 4 bases not matched to a gene. This CDR3 reads CASSPRQGTNEKLFF. DNA for the CDR3: TGTGCCAGCAGTCCCCGACAGGGGACTAATGAAAAACTGTTTTTT.

The chain combines TRBV30 with TRBJ2-7; TRBD2 matches 10 bases. The CDR3 has 14 residues. Germline loops: CDR1 GTSNPN, CDR2 SVGIG (reference sequence). V trimming: 5 bases; J trimming: 2 bases; junction bases outside the gene matches: 6. Written as DNA, the CDR3 is TGTGCCTGGGGTGGGACTAGCGCGCCCTACGAGCAGTACTTC. Its protein is CAWGGTSAPYEQYF. The variable domain in full, with the rest retrieved from reference TRBV30 and TRBJ2-7, is SQTIHQWPATLVQPVGSPLSLECTVEGTSNPNLYWYRQAAGRGLQLLFYSVGIGQISSEVPQNLSASRPQDRQFILSSKKLLLSDSGFYLCAWGGTSAPYEQYFGPGTRLTVT.

The V call is TRBV7-8, the J call TRBJ1-5; tentatively, D is TRBD1 (6 bases). CDR3 length: 12 amino acids. V lost 4 bases and J lost 12, with 13 bases in between. The V gene's germline CDR1 is SGHVS and CDR2 FQNEAQ. The CDR3 bases are TGTGCCAGCAGCTCTGACAGGTACCTCCAGCATTTT. Translation: CASSSDRYLQHF.

The chain combines TRBV15 with TRBJ2-7; TRBD1 matches 7 bases. CDR1 is LNHNV and CDR2 is YYDKDF in the germline V gene (reference sequence). V trimming: 3 bases; J trimming: 0 bases; junction bases outside the gene matches: 2. This CDR3 has 14 amino acids. CDR3 in DNA: TGTGCCACCAGCAGGGACAGGTTCTCCTACGAGCAGTACTTC. As protein: CATSRDRFSYEQYF.

The CDR3: CASTAQQGGGELFF. The DNA of the CDR3 is TGTGCCAGCACCGCCCAGCAGGGAGGAGGGGAGCTGTTTTTT. The chain employs TRBV5-4 and TRBJ2-2; D possibly corresponds to TRBD2 (6 bases). CDR1 is SGHNT and CDR2 is YYREEE in the germline V gene (reference sequence). The CDR3 covers 14 residues. The V gene lost 6 bases and the J gene lost 8 bases, with 17 bases spanning the gap. Full variable domain (outside the CDR3, taken from reference TRBV5-4 and TRBJ2-2): ETGVTQSPTHLIKTRGQQVTLRCSSQSGHNTVSWYQQALGQGPQFIFQYYREEENGRGNFPPRFSGLQFPNYSSELNVNALELDDSALYLCASTAQQGGGELFFGEGSRLTVL.

J is TRBJ2-5 and V is TRBV5-1; D might be TRBD2 (6 bases). The germline gives CDR1 SGHRS, CDR2 YFSETQ. The CDR3 loop spans 14 amino acids. The V and J ends lost 0 bases and 5 bases respectively, with 11 bases between them. CDR3 in amino acids: CASSLAPGGETQYF. CDR3 bases: TGCGCCAGCAGCTTGGCCCCTGGGGGGGAGACCCAGTACTTC.

V is TRBV4-2 and J is TRBJ2-7, with 9 nucleotides matching TRBD1. The V gene's germline CDR1 is LGHNA and CDR2 YNFKEQ. This CDR3 is built from 16 residues. V shed 0 bases, J shed 9 bases, and the junction held 12 bases outside the gene matches. CDR3 sequence reads: CASSQDLWRQGVLQYF. The CDR3 DNA sequence: TGTGCCAGCAGCCAAGATCTTTGGAGACAGGGGGTTTTGCAGTACTTC.

The V call is TRBV12-3 or TRBV12-4, the J call TRBJ2-7; TRBD1 is a possible D gene (5 bases). The CDR3 is 13 residues long. Trimming took 6 bases from V and 1 from J, leaving 10 bases between them. CDR3 sequence: CASSATVSYEQYF. In nucleotides, the CDR3 is TGTGCCAGCAGCGCGACAGTTTCCTACGAGCAGTACTTC.